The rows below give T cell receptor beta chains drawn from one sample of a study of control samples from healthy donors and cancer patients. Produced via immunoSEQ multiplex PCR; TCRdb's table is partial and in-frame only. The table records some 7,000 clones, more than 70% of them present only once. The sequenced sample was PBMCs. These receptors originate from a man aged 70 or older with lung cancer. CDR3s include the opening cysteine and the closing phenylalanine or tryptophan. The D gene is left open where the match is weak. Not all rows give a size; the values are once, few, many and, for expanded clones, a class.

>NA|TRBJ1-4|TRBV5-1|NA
TGCGCCAGCAGCTTGGGTGGGGGCTGGGAAAAACTGTTTTTT
CASSLGGGWEKLFF
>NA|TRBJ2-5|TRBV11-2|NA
TGTGCCAGCAGCTTACTCGGGGGCAGGCAAGAGACCCAGTACTTC
CASSLLGGRQETQYF
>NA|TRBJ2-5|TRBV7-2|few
TGTGCCAGCAGCATTTGGTCGGGTGGAGAGACCCAGTACTTC
CASSIWSGGETQYF
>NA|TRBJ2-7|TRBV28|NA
TGTGCCAGCAGTCAACGGTGGGAGCAGTACTTC
CASSQRWEQYF
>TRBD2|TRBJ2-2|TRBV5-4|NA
TGTGCCAGCAGCTTGGGTGGAGCCGGGAGGGGCACCGGGGAGCTGTTTTTT
CASSLGGAGRGTGELFF
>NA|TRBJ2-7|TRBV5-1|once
TGCGCCAGCCACGTCTCAGCAGGGGACTACGAGCAGTACTTC
CASHVSAGDYEQYF
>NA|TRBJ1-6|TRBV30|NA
TGTGCCTGGAGTGTAGTGGTTCGTAATTCACCCCTCCACTTT
CAWSVVVRNSPLHF
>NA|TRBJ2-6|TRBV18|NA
TGTGCCAGCTCACCAGTCGGACAGAAGGTTTTCTCTGGGGCCAACGTCCTGACTTTC
CASSPVGQKVFSGANVLTF
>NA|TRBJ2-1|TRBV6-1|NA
TGTGCCAGCAGTGAACCCGGTTACAATGAGCAGTTCTTC
CASSEPGYNEQFF
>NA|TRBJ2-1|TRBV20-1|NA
TGCAGTGCTAGTATGGGACAGACTAGGGGCAATGAGCAGTTCTTC
CSASMGQTRGNEQFF
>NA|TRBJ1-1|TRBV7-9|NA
TGTGCCAGCAGCCCTATATACAGGGCCCCTGAAGCTTTCTTT
CASSPIYRAPEAFF
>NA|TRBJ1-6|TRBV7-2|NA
TGTGCCAGCTTCCTCCAAAGGGGAGGTAGTTCACCCCTCCACTTT
CASFLQRGGSSPLHF
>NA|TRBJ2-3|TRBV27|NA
TGTGCCAGCAGTCCCACCGGAGCGAGCACAGATACGCAGTATTTT
CASSPTGASTDTQYF
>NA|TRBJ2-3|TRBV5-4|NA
TGTGCCAGCAGCTCGCGGGCAACCAGCCCTGATACGCAGTATTTT
CASSSRATSPDTQYF
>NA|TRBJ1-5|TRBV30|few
TGTGCCTGGAGCACCCCCCTTGGGAGCAATCAGCCCCAGCATTTT
CAWSTPLGSNQPQHF
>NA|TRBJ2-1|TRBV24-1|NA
TGTGCCACCAGTGAACCACAGGGCCGCTCCTACAATGAGCAGTTCTTC
CATSEPQGRSYNEQFF
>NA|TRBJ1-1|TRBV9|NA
TGTGCCAGCAGCGTAGGAATCGGCACTGAAGCTTTCTTT
CASSVGIGTEAFF
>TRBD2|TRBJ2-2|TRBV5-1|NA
TGCGCCAGCAGCTTGGCCTGGGAGCGGGAGGGCAAACGGCGTGAGCTGTTTTTT
CASSLAWEREGKRRELFF
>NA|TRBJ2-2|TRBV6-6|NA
TGTGCCAGCAGTTACCCACGGCCGGGCGACACCGGGGAGCTGTTTTTT
CASSYPRPGDTGELFF
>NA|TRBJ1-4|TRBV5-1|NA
TGCGCCAGCAGCTCGCAGGAAGGAAAACTGTTTTTT
CASSSQEGKLFF
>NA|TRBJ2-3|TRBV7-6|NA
TGTGCCAGCAGCTTAACAGTGGTCCGCACAGATACGCAGTATTTT
CASSLTVVRTDTQYF
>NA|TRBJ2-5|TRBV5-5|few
TGTGCCAGCAGCTTGGGGGGCCAAGAGACCCAGTACTTC
CASSLGGQETQYF
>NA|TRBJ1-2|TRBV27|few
TGTGCCAGCAGTTTATTACCAGTTAACTATGGCTACACCTTC
CASSLLPVNYGYTF
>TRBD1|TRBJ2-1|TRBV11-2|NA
TGTGCCAGCAGCTTAGAAAGGGGGCGCGGCGATGAGCAGTTCTTC
CASSLERGRGDEQFF
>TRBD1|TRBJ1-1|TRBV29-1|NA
TGCAGCGCCCGGGACAGCGAAGCTTTCTTT
CSARDSEAFF
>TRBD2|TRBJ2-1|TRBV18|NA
TGTGCCAGCTCTACGGGGGGGCTAGATGAGCAGTTCTTC
CASSTGGLDEQFF
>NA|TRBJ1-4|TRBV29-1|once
TGCAGCGTTGTAGGGGTTGATTTCGTGGATAATGAAAAACTGTTTTTT
CSVVGVDFVDNEKLFF
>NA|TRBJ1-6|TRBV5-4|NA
TGTGCCAGCAGCCGGTCTAATTCACCCCTCCACTTT
CASSRSNSPLHF
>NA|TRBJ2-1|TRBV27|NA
TGTGCCAGCATGGTTCAGGGAACCTACAATGAGCAGTTCTTC
CASMVQGTYNEQFF
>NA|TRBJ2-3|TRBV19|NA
TGTGCCAGTAGTAATTTAGGGGGGATCACAGATACGCAGTATTTT
CASSNLGGITDTQYF
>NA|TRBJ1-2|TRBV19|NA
TGTGCCAGTAGTCCCGGGAGACTCCCGAAGGTCTATGGCTACACCTTC
CASSPGRLPKVYGYTF
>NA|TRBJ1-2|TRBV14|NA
TGTGCCAGCAGCCAAGGGGGGCAATCTGGCTACACCTTC
CASSQGGQSGYTF
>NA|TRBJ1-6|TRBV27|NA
TGTGCCAGCAGTCCCCGACTGGGGAGCTCCTATAATTCACCCCTCCACTTT
CASSPRLGSSYNSPLHF
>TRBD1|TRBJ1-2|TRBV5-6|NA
TGTGCCAGCAGAGCCGGGACAGGGGGCTTGGGCTACACCTTC
CASRAGTGGLGYTF
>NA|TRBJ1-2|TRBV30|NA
TGTGCCTGGAGTATGGGTCAAGATTCCTATGGCTACACCTTC
CAWSMGQDSYGYTF
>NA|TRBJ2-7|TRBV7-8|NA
TGTGCCAGCAGCCAAACCAGTCGCGAGCAGTACTTC
CASSQTSREQYF
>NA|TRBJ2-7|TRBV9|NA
TGTGCCAGCAGCCCGGATCTAGCGACGTCCTACGAGCAGTACTTC
CASSPDLATSYEQYF
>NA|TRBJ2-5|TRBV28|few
TGTGCCAGCCTGTCGGGATACCAAGAGACCCAGTACTTC
CASLSGYQETQYF
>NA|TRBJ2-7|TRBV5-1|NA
TGCGCCAGCACGAACAGGGACCACGAGCAGTACTTC
CASTNRDHEQYF
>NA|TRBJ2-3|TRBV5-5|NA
TGTGCCAGCAGCTTCCGGGGAGCTAGCACAGATACGCAGTATTTT
CASSFRGASTDTQYF
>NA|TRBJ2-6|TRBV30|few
TGTGCCTGGAGTGTAGAAGGGGGGCTTGGGGCCAACGTCCTGACTTTC
CAWSVEGGLGANVLTF
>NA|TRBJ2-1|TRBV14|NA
TGTGCCAGCAGCCAAGATAAATGGGGGGAGCAGTTCTTC
CASSQDKWGEQFF
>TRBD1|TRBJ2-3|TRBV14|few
TGTGCCAGCAGCCGCGGACAGGGGCGTAGCACAGATACGCAGTATTTT
CASSRGQGRSTDTQYF
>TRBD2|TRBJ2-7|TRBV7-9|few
TGTGCCAGCAGCCTCTCCCAAGCGGGAGTTCACGAGCAGTACTTC
CASSLSQAGVHEQYF
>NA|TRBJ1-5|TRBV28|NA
TGTGCCAGCAGGGAGGGGGGAGGCAATCAGCCCCAGCATTTT
CASREGGGNQPQHF
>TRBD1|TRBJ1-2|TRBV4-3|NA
TGCGCCAGCAGCCCTGGGACAGGCAGCTACACCTTC
CASSPGTGSYTF
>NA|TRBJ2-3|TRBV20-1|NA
TGCAGTGCTAGTAGCAGGAACACAGATACGCAGTATTTT
CSASSRNTDTQYF
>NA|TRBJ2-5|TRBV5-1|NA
TGCGCCAGCAAAGCGGAATACCAAGAGACCCAGTACTTC
CASKAEYQETQYF
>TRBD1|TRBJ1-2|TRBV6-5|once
TGTGCCAGCAGTTGGGGACAGGCCGATAACTATGGCTACACCTTC
CASSWGQADNYGYTF
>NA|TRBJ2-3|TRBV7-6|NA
TGTGCCAGCAGCTTAGTGGCAGCTAGCACAGATACGCAGTATTTT
CASSLVAASTDTQYF
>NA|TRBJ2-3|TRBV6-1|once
TGTGCCAGCAGTGAAGGTGCAGGGTGGGGCACAGATGCGCAGTATTTT
CASSEGAGWGTDAQYF
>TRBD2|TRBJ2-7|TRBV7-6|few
TGTGCCAGCAGCTTAGGTAGCGGGAACGCCTACGAGCAGTACTTC
CASSLGSGNAYEQYF
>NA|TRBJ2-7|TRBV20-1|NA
TGCAGTGCCTCTGACCCTATCGCGCAGTACTTC
CSASDPIAQYF
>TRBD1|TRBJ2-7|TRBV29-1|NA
TGCAGCGTTTTGACAGGGCCCTACGAGCAGTACTTC
CSVLTGPYEQYF